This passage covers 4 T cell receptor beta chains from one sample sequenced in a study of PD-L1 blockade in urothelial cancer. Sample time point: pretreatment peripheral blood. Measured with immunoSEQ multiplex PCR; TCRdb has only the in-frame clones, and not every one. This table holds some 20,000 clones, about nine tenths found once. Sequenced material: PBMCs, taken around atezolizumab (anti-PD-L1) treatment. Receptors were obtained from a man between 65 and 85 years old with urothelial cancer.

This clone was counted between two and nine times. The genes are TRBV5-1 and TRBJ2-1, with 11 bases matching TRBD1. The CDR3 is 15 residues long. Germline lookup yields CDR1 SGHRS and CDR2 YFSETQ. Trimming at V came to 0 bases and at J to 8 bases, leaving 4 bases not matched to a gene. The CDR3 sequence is CASSLGTGGTDEQFF. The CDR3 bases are TGCGCCAGCAGCTTGGGGACAGGGGGCACAGATGAGCAGTTCTTC.

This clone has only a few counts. CDR3 amino acids: CASRQGGTEAFF. As DNA, the CDR3 is TGTGCCAGCAGGCAGGGCGGCACTGAAGCTTTCTTT. The chain carries TRBV11-2 and TRBJ1-1, with D possibly matching TRBD1 (5 bases). The V end was cut by 6 bases, the J end by 4 bases, with 9 bases between. Germline V lookup: CDR1 SGHAT, CDR2 FQNNGV. The CDR3 loop spans 12 amino acids.

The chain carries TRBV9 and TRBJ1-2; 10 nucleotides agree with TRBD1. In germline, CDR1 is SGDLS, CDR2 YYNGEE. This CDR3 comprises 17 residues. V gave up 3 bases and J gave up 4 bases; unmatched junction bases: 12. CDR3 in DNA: TGTGCCAGCAGCGCGTTTCCCGGGACAGGGGACTTCTATGGCTACACCTTC. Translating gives CASSAFPGTGDFYGYTF. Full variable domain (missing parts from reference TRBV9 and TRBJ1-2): DSGVTQTPKHLITATGQRVTLRCSPRSGDLSVYWYQQSLDQGLQFLIQYYNGEERAKGNILERFSAQQFPDLHSELNLSSLELGDSALYFCASSAFPGTGDFYGYTFGSGTRLTVV.

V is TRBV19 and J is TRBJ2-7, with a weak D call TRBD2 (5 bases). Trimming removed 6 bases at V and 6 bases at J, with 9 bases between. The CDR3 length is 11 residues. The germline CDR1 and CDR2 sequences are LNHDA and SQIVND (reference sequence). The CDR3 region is CASREAGEQYF. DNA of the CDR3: TGTGCCAGTAGGGAGGCCGGCGAGCAGTACTTC.